These 16 T cell receptor beta chains were all obtained from the same sample, sequenced in a study of T cell responses to AZD1222 COVID-19 vaccine. Only in-frame clones appear in the TCRdb table, and some are missing; sequencing was by immunoSEQ multiplex PCR. The data hold over 75,000 clones, with roughly 85% observed a single time. The starting material was peripheral blood, obtained 28 days after the second AZD1222 dose. The receptors were gathered from an adult who received the AZD1222 COVID-19 vaccine.

The chain uses TRBV11-2 and TRBJ1-4; D is possibly TRBD1 (5 bases). Germline-derived CDR1 and CDR2 are SGHAT and FQNNGV. This CDR3 has 17 amino acids. Trimming left V 6 bases short and J 0 bases short, with 17 bases between. This chain's CDR3 is CASRLRLGLATNEKLFF. CDR3 coding DNA: TGTGCCAGCAGATTGAGGCTGGGACTAGCAACTAATGAAAAACTGTTTTTT.

For the CDR3, the DNA is TGTGCCAGCAGCTTAGCTTTTAGCGGGGGCTACAATGAGCAGTTCTTC. This encodes CASSLAFSGGYNEQFF. The chain is built from TRBV7-2 and TRBJ2-1; 9 bases line up with TRBD2. Unmatched junction bases numbered 3, after V lost 0 bases and J lost 3 bases. This CDR3 has 16 residues. Germline V gene lookup returns CDR1 SGHTA and CDR2 FQGNSA.

V and J are TRBV5-5 and TRBJ2-7, with unresolved D. The V and J ends lost 2 bases and 3 bases respectively, with 12 bases between them. Per germline, CDR1 SGHKS and CDR2 YYEKEE (reference sequence). This CDR3 contains 14 residues. CDR3 nucleotide sequence: TGTGCCAGCAGCTTCAACCTTGACGGCTACGAGCAGTACTTC. As protein: CASSFNLDGYEQYF.

The CDR3 here is CASSVGRVGPATNEKLFF. The DNA for the CDR3 is TGTGCCAGCAGCGTAGGCAGGGTCGGGCCTGCAACTAATGAAAAACTGTTTTTT. V is TRBV9 and J is TRBJ1-4; weak D call: TRBD1 (5 bases). This CDR3 is 18 amino acids long. V gave up 0 bases and J gave up 0 bases, with 15 bases separating them. CDR1 is SGDLS and CDR2 is YYNGEE in the germline V gene.

The V and J genes are TRBV5-8 and TRBJ1-6; the D is unclear. CDR1 and CDR2 (germline): SGHTS, YDEGEE. The CDR3 is made up of 14 amino acids. Trimming pared 2 bases from V and 4 bases from J, leaving 7 bases between. The CDR3 reads CASSLRGYNSPLHF. CDR3 bases: TGTGCCAGCAGCTTACGGGGATATAATTCACCCCTCCACTTT.

The chain employs TRBV5-1 and TRBJ1-1; D is perhaps TRBD1 (5 bases). Per the germline V gene, CDR1 is SGHRS and CDR2 is YFSETQ. CDR3 length: 13 residues. V lost 9 bases, J lost 4 bases, and 16 bases lay in between. CDR3 DNA: TGCGCCACCACAACAAACGGGGGCACTGAAGCTTTCTTT. It specifies CATTTNGGTEAFF.

The V gene is TRBV10-3, the J gene TRBJ2-7; 9 nucleotides match TRBD2. The CDR3 consists of 14 residues. Per germline, CDR1 ENHRY and CDR2 SYGVKD. V was pared by 4 bases and J by 2 bases, with 3 bases of the junction left unmatched. The CDR3 here is CAISASGAPYEQYF. The CDR3 DNA is TGTGCCATCAGTGCTAGCGGGGCCCCCTACGAGCAGTACTTC.

This CDR3 is CASSLFGTSGAQETQYF. The CDR3 DNA sequence: TGCGCCAGCAGCTTGTTCGGGACTAGCGGGGCCCAAGAGACCCAGTACTTC. The V call is TRBV5-1, the J call TRBJ2-5; 13 nucleotides agree with TRBD2. V lost 1 base, J lost 1 base, and 4 bases stayed unmatched. This CDR3 is built from 17 residues. CDR1 and CDR2 (germline): SGHRS, YFSETQ.

This clone was picked up one time. V and J are TRBV7-2 and TRBJ2-7; 10 bases fit TRBD2. Trimming took 1 base from V and 4 from J; bases not matched to a gene: 7. The germline CDR1 and CDR2 sequences are SGHTA and FQGNSA. This CDR3 spans 16 amino acids. The CDR3 sequence: CASSLVGSGGSYEQYF. The CDR3, as DNA: TGTGCCAGCAGCTTAGTTGGTAGCGGGGGGTCGTACGAGCAGTACTTC.

The chain employs TRBV9 and TRBJ2-2; 8 bases map to TRBD2. This CDR3 region has 15 residues. Germline V gene data show CDR1 as SGDLS and CDR2 as YYNGEE. V was pared by 0 bases and J by 3 bases, with 1 base of the junction left unmatched. CDR3 DNA: TGTGCCAGCAGCGTAGGACTAGCGCACACCGGGGAGCTGTTTTTT. It translates to CASSVGLAHTGELFF. Together with reference TRBV9 and TRBJ2-2, the CDR3 gives the full variable domain: DSGVTQTPKHLITATGQRVTLRCSPRSGDLSVYWYQQSLDQGLQFLIQYYNGEERAKGNILERFSAQQFPDLHSELNLSSLELGDSALYFCASSVGLAHTGELFFGEGSRLTVL.

V gene TRBV10-3 combines with J gene TRBJ2-3; 15 bases are shared with TRBD2. The V segment lost 5 bases and the J segment 2 bases; nucleotides outside the gene matches: 2. CDR3 size: 16 residues. Germline V lookup: CDR1 ENHRY, CDR2 SYGVKD. The CDR3 DNA reads TGTGCCATCAGTCGGACTAGCGGGGGGGCCACAGATACGCAGTATTTT. The encoded protein is CAISRTSGGATDTQYF.

The J gene is TRBJ1-1, the V gene TRBV6-5; no firm D call. Per the germline V gene, CDR1 is MNHEY and CDR2 is SVGAGI. The CDR3 is 13 residues long. Trimming removed 2 bases from V and 4 bases from J, with 8 bases in between. DNA of the CDR3: TGTGCCAGCAGTTACGGTCTGTCCACTGAAGCTTTCTTT. This translates into CASSYGLSTEAFF.

In this sample, this clone turned up a few times. The chain recombines TRBV6-5 with TRBJ1-2; D is possibly TRBD1 (5 bases). The CDR3 extends over 13 amino acids. V lost 6 bases and J lost 7, with 15 bases in between. Germline V CDR1 and CDR2: MNHEY, SVGAGI. In DNA, the CDR3 is TGTGCCAGCAGCTCAGATCAGGGTGGTGGCTACACCTTC. This sequence encodes CASSSDQGGGYTF.

This chain uses TRBV10-1 with TRBJ2-2; no clear D gene. CDR1 and CDR2 from the germline V gene are WNHNN and SYGVQD (reference sequence). The CDR3 sequence is 15 residues long. V dropped 8 bases and J dropped 1 base, with 14 bases sitting between them. CDR3 bases: TGCGCCAGCCGCCAGGTTGTACTGAACACCGGGGAGCTGTTTTTT. This gives the protein CASRQVVLNTGELFF.

The CDR3 protein is CALGSPGTGELFF. The CDR3, as DNA: TGTGCCCTTGGGTCCCCCGGAACCGGGGAGCTGTTTTTT. The gene calls are TRBV10-3 and TRBJ2-2; D gene unclear. The CDR3 spans 13 residues. V lost 11 bases to trimming and J lost 5 bases, with 15 bases between them. Germline V lookup: CDR1 ENHRY, CDR2 SYGVKD.

The chain recombines TRBV21-1 with TRBJ2-4; the table assigns TRBD1, which was not confirmed against the DNA. TRBV21-1 is designated a pseudogene. The CDR3 has 14 amino acids. CDR3 sequence reads: CASSKVSRENIQYF. DNA for the CDR3: TGTGCCAGCAGCAAAGTCTCCAGGGAAAACATTCAGTACTTC.